The 28 T cell receptor beta chains reported below all come from one sample, sequenced in a study of cytomegalovirus exposure and HLA in healthy donors. Only in-frame clones appear in the TCRdb table, and some are missing; sequencing was by immunoSEQ multiplex PCR. The data show approximately 160,000 clones, around 90% seen once. Sequencing was performed on PBMCs. These TCRs come from a woman aged 18-29 years in good health and CMV-seropositive.

The chain carries TRBV6-5 and TRBJ2-7, with D possibly TRBD1 on 5 matching bases. V was cut by 0 bases and J by 2 bases, with 8 bases left in between. The CDR3 is 14 residues long. In germline, CDR1 is MNHEY, CDR2 SVGAGI. CDR3 nucleotide sequence: TGTGCCAGCAGTTACTCCTGGGGCCCCTACGAGCAGTACTTC. Protein: CASSYSWGPYEQYF.

The rearrangement joins TRBV28 to TRBJ2-5; 7 bases are shared with TRBD1. Germline trimming cut 4 bases from V and 4 bases from J; bases unmatched to any gene: 9. The CDR3 has 15 amino acids. The germline V gene has CDR1 MDHEN and CDR2 SYDVKM. CDR3 coding DNA: TGTGCCAGCAGTTGGGATAGGGGACAGTCAGAGACCCAGTACTTC. Protein: CASSWDRGQSETQYF.

The gene calls are TRBV6-6 and TRBJ1-1, with D perhaps matching TRBD1 (6 bases). This CDR3 has 14 amino acids. The V gene lost 7 bases and the J gene lost 4 bases, with 16 bases spanning the gap. Germline CDR1 reads MNHNY; CDR2 reads SVGAGI (reference sequence). CDR3 sequence (DNA): TGTGCCAGCACTGTACAGGGAGGGGGCACTGAAGCTTTCTTT. Its protein product is CASTVQGGGTEAFF.

The V call is TRBV7-6, the J call TRBJ2-2; 11 positions match TRBD2. Germline trimming cut 1 base from V and 6 bases from J; bases unmatched to any gene: 4. From germline, CDR1 is SGHVS and CDR2 FNYEAQ. The CDR3 has 16 residues. The CDR3: CASSLELAGGSGELFF. CDR3 bases: TGTGCCAGCAGCTTAGAGCTAGCGGGGGGTTCCGGGGAGCTGTTTTTT.

The chain has TRBV11-3 and TRBJ2-7, with TRBD1 matching over 8 bases. The V segment lost 3 bases and the J segment 5 bases; nucleotides outside the gene matches: 3. CDR1 SGHNT and CDR2 YENEEA come from the germline V gene. CDR3 length: 13 residues. The CDR3 coding sequence is TGTGCCAGCAGCTTCCAGGGGGCGAACGAGCAGTACTTC. Protein product: CASSFQGANEQYF.

The chain combines TRBV15 with TRBJ2-1, with a weak D call TRBD2 (6 bases). Trimming took off 1 base at V and 14 bases at J, with 12 bases between the two ends. CDR1 LNHNV and CDR2 YYDKDF come from the germline V gene (reference sequence). This CDR3 contains 12 residues. CDR3 sequence: CATSRGGTREFF. CDR3 DNA sequence: TGTGCCACCAGCAGAGGCGGGACTCGCGAGTTCTTC.

In DNA, the CDR3 is TGTGCCAGCAGGGGGACAGGCCCTAGGGATGGCTACACCTTC. The encoded protein is CASRGTGPRDGYTF. V is TRBV6-1 and J is TRBJ1-2, with 8 bases that match TRBD1. Germline lookup yields CDR1 MNHNS and CDR2 SASEGT. This CDR3 is 14 amino acids long. V shed 6 bases and J 6 bases; nucleotides not matched to a gene: 9.

This clone has more than one count but fewer than ten. This rearrangement joins TRBV19 to TRBJ2-5; 11 bases line up with TRBD2. CDR1 LNHDA and CDR2 SQIVND come from the germline V gene (reference sequence). The ends lost 6 bases at V and 5 bases at J; junction bases unmatched: 8. The CDR3 runs to 15 residues. The CDR3 sequence: CASRELAGEVETQYF. The CDR3 DNA sequence: TGTGCCAGTAGGGAACTAGCGGGGGAGGTCGAGACCCAGTACTTC.

J is TRBJ2-2 and V is TRBV29-1, with 7 positions matching TRBD2. The CDR3 sequence is 17 residues long. Trimming cost V 7 bases and J 2 bases; bases outside gene matches: 16. Germline assignment: CDR1 SQVTM and CDR2 ANQGSEA. Here the CDR3 reads CSASHLTGTINTGELFF. In DNA form, the CDR3 reads TGCAGCGCTTCCCACCTGACCGGGACTATCAACACCGGGGAGCTGTTTTTT.

V usage is TRBV15 and J usage is TRBJ2-2; 8 nucleotides align to TRBD2. Germline V CDR1 and CDR2: LNHNV, YYDKDF (reference sequence). The length of the CDR3 is 15 residues. The J segment lost 5 bases and the V segment lost 8 bases, leaving 10 bases of the junction unmatched. The CDR3 protein is CATSPGLDWTGELFF. CDR3 DNA sequence: TGTGCCACCTCGCCGGGACTAGATTGGACCGGGGAGCTGTTTTTT. Based on the CDR3 plus reference TRBV15 and TRBJ2-2, the full variable domain is DAMVIQNPRYQVTQFGKPVTLSCSQTLNHNVMYWYQQKSSQAPKLLFHYYDKDFNNEADTPDNFQSRRPNTSFCFLDIRSPGLGDTAMYLCATSPGLDWTGELFFGEGSRLTVL.

The rearrangement joins TRBV5-1 to TRBJ2-1; 12 positions match TRBD1. V dropped 7 bases and J dropped 7; count of bases not matched to a gene: 9. Germline CDR1 SGHRS, CDR2 YFSETQ. This CDR3 contains 15 residues. CDR3 in DNA: TGCGCCAGCGAACCCGGGACAGGGGGCTCTAATGAGCAGTTCTTC. Protein sequence: CASEPGTGGSNEQFF.

The chain recombines TRBV7-2 with TRBJ2-7; 13 positions agree with TRBD2. Germline loops: CDR1 SGHTA, CDR2 FQGNSA. The CDR3 runs to 18 residues. Trimming removed 4 bases from V and 3 bases from J; junction bases left unmatched: 12. CDR3 nucleotides: TGTGCCAGCAGCTCCTCCCCAGGACTAGCGGGAGTGTTCTACGAGCAGTACTTC. This sequence encodes CASSSSPGLAGVFYEQYF.

The genes are TRBV29-1 and TRBJ2-1, with 10 bases lining up with TRBD2. The V gene end was trimmed by 4 bases and the J gene end by 5 bases; junction bases not matched to a gene: 14. Germline-derived CDR1 and CDR2 are SQVTM and ANQGSEA. The CDR3 consists of 17 residues. This CDR3 is CSVVWALSGGANNEQFF. The CDR3 DNA follows: TGCAGCGTTGTATGGGCCTTGAGCGGGGGGGCCAACAATGAGCAGTTCTTC.

CDR3 DNA: TGCGCCAGCCAGGGGAATTTAGCGGGAGTAGAGACCCAGTACTTC. Its translation is CASQGNLAGVETQYF. The chain recombines TRBV5-1 with TRBJ2-5; 9 positions agree with TRBD2. With 7 bases clipped from V and 4 bases from J, the junction kept 11 bases outside the gene matches. This CDR3 comprises 15 residues. Germline V gene lookup returns CDR1 SGHRS and CDR2 YFSETQ.

The chain combines TRBV5-1 with TRBJ1-6; 7 bases align to TRBD1. The CDR3 length is 15 residues. Germline V lookup: CDR1 SGHRS, CDR2 YFSETQ. The trim removed 1 base at V and 2 bases at J, leaving 0 bases unmatched. The CDR3 protein is CASSLRGPYNSPLHF. CDR3 sequence (DNA): TGCGCCAGCAGCTTGAGGGGGCCCTATAATTCACCCCTCCACTTT.

The V call is TRBV2, the J call TRBJ2-1, with TRBD1 identical over 8 bases. CDR3 length equals 12 residues. Looked up from germline, CDR1 is SNHLY and CDR2 is FYNNEI. V dropped 3 bases and J dropped 15; count of bases not matched to a gene: 7. The CDR3 sequence: CASSDPGQGPFF. The CDR3 nucleotides read TGTGCCAGCAGTGACCCAGGACAGGGACCGTTCTTC.

The chain joins TRBV10-3 to TRBJ2-1, with 11 nucleotides matching TRBD2. Germline V CDR1 and CDR2: ENHRY, SYGVKD. CDR3 size: 13 residues. V shed 10 bases and J 8 bases; nucleotides not matched to a gene: 7. The CDR3, as DNA: TGTGCCACCGCTAGCGGGGGGAACTATGAGCAGTTCTTC. Its protein is CATASGGNYEQFF.

This clone was counted a single time. The V call is TRBV7-9, the J call TRBJ2-7, with unresolved D. This CDR3 is 14 amino acids long. Germline CDR1 is SEHNR and CDR2 is FQNEAQ (reference sequence). The V end was cut by 7 bases, the J end by 2 bases, with 15 bases between. The CDR3 DNA reads as TGTGCCAGCACCCACGGTGGGCCCCCCTACGAGCAGTACTTC. This sequence encodes CASTHGGPPYEQYF.

This sequence joins TRBV5-1 and TRBJ2-3, with 15 bases lining up with TRBD2. The germline gives CDR1 SGHRS, CDR2 YFSETQ. Losses at the gene ends were 3 bases for V and 0 bases for J; bases not matched to a gene: 5. CDR3 size: 18 residues. CDR3 nucleotides: TGCGCCAGCAGCTCGGGACTAGCGGGAGGTACTAGCACAGATACGCAGTATTTT. Its protein product is CASSSGLAGGTSTDTQYF.

In this sample, this clone turned up a few times. This chain joins TRBV30 and TRBJ1-6, with D unclear. Deletions cut 1 base from V and 6 bases from J, with 7 bases between. In germline, CDR1 is GTSNPN, CDR2 SVGIG (reference sequence). There are 13 residues in the CDR3. CDR3 bases: TGTGCCTGGAGTGATTACAGTAATTCACCCCTCCACTTT. It encodes CAWSDYSNSPLHF.

The chain couples TRBV19 to TRBJ2-2, with 12 nucleotides matching TRBD2. The germline CDR1 and CDR2 sequences are LNHDA and SQIVND (reference sequence). This CDR3 has 16 residues. J lost 5 bases, V lost 6 bases, and 7 bases had no gene match. CDR3 DNA sequence: TGTGCCAGTAGGACCGGGCTAGCGGGAGGGACCGGGGAGCTGTTTTTT. Protein product: CASRTGLAGGTGELFF.

The V call is TRBV4-3, the J call TRBJ2-3, with 7 bases aligning to TRBD2. The germline V gene has CDR1 LGHNA and CDR2 YSLEER. The CDR3 totals 16 residues. The trim removed 3 bases at V and 3 bases at J, leaving 9 bases unmatched. CDR3 protein: CASSQSGVSSTDTQYF. For the CDR3, the DNA is TGCGCCAGCAGCCAGAGCGGGGTCAGCAGTACAGATACGCAGTATTTT.

The genes are TRBV6-6 and TRBJ1-4, with D hard to call. V was clipped by 7 bases and J by 0 bases, with 6 bases between them. This CDR3 contains 13 residues. CDR1 is MNHNY and CDR2 is SVGAGI in the germline V gene (reference sequence). As DNA, the CDR3 is TGTGCCAGCACGCGGACAACTAATGAAAAACTGTTTTTT. Amino acids: CASTRTTNEKLFF.

The rearrangement links TRBV7-6 to TRBJ1-2; tentatively, D is TRBD1 (6 bases). V lost 3 bases and J 8 bases, leaving 25 bases between the germline ends. The V gene's germline CDR1 is SGHVS and CDR2 FNYEAQ. This CDR3 comprises 17 residues. The CDR3, as DNA: TGTGCCAGCAGCTTCGGCAGGGGAAGAGGCACCCGTGGGGGCTACACCTTC. Amino acids: CASSFGRGRGTRGGYTF.

V is TRBV11-2 and J is TRBJ1-6; 7 bases agree with TRBD1. Looked up from germline, CDR1 is SGHAT and CDR2 is FQNNGV. The CDR3 runs to 15 residues. The trim removed 4 bases at V and 8 bases at J, leaving 8 bases unmatched. CDR3 bases: TGTGCCAGCAGCTCGCCGGGACAGACCTATTCACCCCTCCACTTT. This gives the protein CASSSPGQTYSPLHF.

The chain carries TRBV27 and TRBJ1-2, with D uncertain. CDR1 MNHEY and CDR2 SMNVEV come from the germline V gene (reference sequence). This CDR3 has 14 amino acids. With 6 bases removed from V and 8 bases from J, the gap between germline ends came to 19 bases. The CDR3 nucleotides are TGTGCCAGCAGGGCGGACCTATATCCGGGGGGCTACACCTTC. Amino acid sequence: CASRADLYPGGYTF.

V usage is TRBV27 and J usage is TRBJ2-5; D gene uncertain. The CDR3 contains 16 residues. Deletions cut 0 bases from V and 0 bases from J, with 11 bases between. Per the germline V gene, CDR1 is MNHEY and CDR2 is SMNVEV (reference sequence). CDR3 sequence: CASSLSGGGYQETQYF. In nucleotides, the CDR3 is TGTGCCAGCAGTTTATCGGGTGGCGGCTACCAAGAGACCCAGTACTTC.

The chain links TRBV27 to TRBJ1-1, with 7 bases aligning to TRBD1. Trimming took 1 base from V and 5 from J; bases not matched to a gene: 4. Germline V gene data show CDR1 as MNHEY and CDR2 as SMNVEV (reference sequence). The CDR3 contains 14 residues. CDR3: CASSLWDRRTEAFF. The CDR3 region has the DNA TGTGCCAGCAGTTTATGGGACAGAAGGACTGAAGCTTTCTTT.